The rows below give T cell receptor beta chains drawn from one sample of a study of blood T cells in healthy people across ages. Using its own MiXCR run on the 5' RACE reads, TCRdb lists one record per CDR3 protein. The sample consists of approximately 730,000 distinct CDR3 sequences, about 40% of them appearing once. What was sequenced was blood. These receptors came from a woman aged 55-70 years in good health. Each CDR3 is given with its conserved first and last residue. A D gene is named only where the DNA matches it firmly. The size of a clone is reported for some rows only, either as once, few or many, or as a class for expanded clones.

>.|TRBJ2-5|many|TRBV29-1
CSVEVGETQYF
TGCAGCGTTGAAGTCGGCGAGACCCAGTACTTC
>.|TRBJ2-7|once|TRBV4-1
CASSARAESPLGYEQYF
TGCGCCAGCAGCGCAAGGGCGGAGTCCCCCTTGGGCTACGAGCAGTACTTC
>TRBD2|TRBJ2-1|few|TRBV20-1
CSADPLAGARNEQFF
TGCAGTGCAGACCCACTAGCGGGGGCCCGCAATGAGCAGTTCTTC
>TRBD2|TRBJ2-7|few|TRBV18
CASSPLGTSTYEQYF
TGTGCCAGCTCACCACTTGGGACTAGCACCTACGAGCAGTACTTC
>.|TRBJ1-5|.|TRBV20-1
CSAGDLASGGNQPQHF
TGCAGTGCTGGAGATCTCGCCTCAGGGGGCAATCAGCCCCAGCATTTT
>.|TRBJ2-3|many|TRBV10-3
CAISASDTQYF
TGTGCCATCAGTGCTTCAGATACGCAGTATTTT
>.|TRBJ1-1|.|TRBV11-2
CASSLVRGDTEAFF
TGTGCCAGCAGCTTAGTACGGGGAGACACTGAAGCTTTCTTT
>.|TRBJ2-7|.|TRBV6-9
CASSSRRGNSYEQYF
TGTGCCAGCAGTTCCCGTCGCGGAAACTCCTACGAGCAGTACTTC
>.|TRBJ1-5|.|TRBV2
CASGGEGNQPQHF
TGTGCCAGCGGGGGGGAAGGCAATCAGCCCCAGCATTTT
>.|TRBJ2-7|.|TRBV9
CASNLGGGSYEQYF
TGTGCCAGCAACCTAGGGGGAGGGAGCTACGAGCAGTACTTC
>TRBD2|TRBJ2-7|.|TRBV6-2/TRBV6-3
CAGSYSTSATYEQYF
TGTGCCGGCAGTTACTCGACTAGCGCCACCTACGAGCAGTACTTC
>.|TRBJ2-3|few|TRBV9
CASSVGWGRSDTQYF
TGTGCCAGCAGCGTAGGGTGGGGGAGGTCAGATACGCAGTATTTT
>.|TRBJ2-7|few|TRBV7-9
CASSPRTGRVYEQYF
TGTGCCAGCAGCCCTCGCACGGGACGGGTCTACGAGCAGTACTTC
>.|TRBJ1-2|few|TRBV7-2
CASSLASGIPYGYTF
TGTGCCAGCAGCTTAGCGTCGGGGATTCCCTATGGCTACACCTTC
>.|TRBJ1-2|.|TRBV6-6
CASSSRRETSYGYTF
TGTGCCAGCAGTTCTCGCAGGGAAACCTCCTATGGCTACACCTTC
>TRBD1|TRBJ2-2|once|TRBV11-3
CASSLEGQINTGELFF
TGTGCCAGCAGTCTTGAGGGACAGATTAACACCGGGGAGCTGTTTTTT
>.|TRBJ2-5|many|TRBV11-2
CASSLGAAGGETQYF
TGTGCCAGCAGTTTAGGGGCAGCGGGCGGGGAGACCCAGTACTTC
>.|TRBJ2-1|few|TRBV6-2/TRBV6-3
CASSYRSRDPYNEQFF
TGTGCCAGCAGTTACCGCTCCAGGGACCCCTACAATGAGCAGTTCTTC
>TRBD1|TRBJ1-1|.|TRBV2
CASRDDRGNTEAFF
TGTGCCAGCAGGGATGACAGGGGGAACACTGAAGCTTTCTTT
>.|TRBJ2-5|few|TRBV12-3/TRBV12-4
CASSAQTAGQYF
TGTGCCAGCAGTGCGCAAACAGCCGGCCAGTACTTC
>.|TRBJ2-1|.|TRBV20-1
CSARGVQDEQFF
TGCAGTGCCAGGGGGGTTCAAGATGAGCAGTTCTTC
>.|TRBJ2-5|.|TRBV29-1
CSVTLQVTETPYF
TGCAGCGTTACCTTACAGGTAACAGAGACCCCGTACTTC
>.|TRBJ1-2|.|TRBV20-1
CSARAQEWDYGYTF
TGCAGTGCTAGAGCCCAAGAGTGGGACTATGGCTACACCTTC
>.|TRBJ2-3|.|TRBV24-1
CATGNGLHTDTQYF
TGTGCCACCGGTAATGGTCTACACACAGATACGCAGTATTTT
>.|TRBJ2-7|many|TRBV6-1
CASSEASDYEQYF
TGTGCCAGCAGTGAAGCGAGTGATTACGAGCAGTACTTC
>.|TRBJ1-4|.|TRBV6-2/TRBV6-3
CASSYVQGKHEKLFF
TGTGCCAGCAGTTACGTACAGGGCAAACATGAAAAACTGTTTTTT
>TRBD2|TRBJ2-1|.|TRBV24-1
CATSDKSGIGLAGVNEQFF
TGTGCCACCAGTGATAAGTCAGGTATAGGTCTAGCGGGGGTCAATGAGCAGTTCTTC
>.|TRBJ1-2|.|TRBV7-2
CASTISARGGYTF
TGTGCCAGCACCATTTCCGCTCGGGGTGGCTACACCTTC
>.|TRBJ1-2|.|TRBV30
CAWRGAGGYTF
TGTGCCTGGAGAGGAGCCGGGGGCTACACCTTC